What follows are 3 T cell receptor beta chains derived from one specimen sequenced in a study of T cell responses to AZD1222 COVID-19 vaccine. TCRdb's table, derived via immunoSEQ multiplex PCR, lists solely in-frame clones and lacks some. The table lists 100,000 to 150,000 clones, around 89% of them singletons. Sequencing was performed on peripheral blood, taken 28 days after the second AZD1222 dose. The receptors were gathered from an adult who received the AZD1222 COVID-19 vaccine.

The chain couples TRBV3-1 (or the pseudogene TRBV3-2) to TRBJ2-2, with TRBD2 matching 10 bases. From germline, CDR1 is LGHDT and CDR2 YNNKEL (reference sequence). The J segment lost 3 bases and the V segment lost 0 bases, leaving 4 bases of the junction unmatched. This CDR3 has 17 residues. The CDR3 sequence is CASSQDHGLADTGELFF. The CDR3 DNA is TGTGCCAGCAGCCAAGACCACGGACTAGCGGACACCGGGGAGCTGTTTTTT.

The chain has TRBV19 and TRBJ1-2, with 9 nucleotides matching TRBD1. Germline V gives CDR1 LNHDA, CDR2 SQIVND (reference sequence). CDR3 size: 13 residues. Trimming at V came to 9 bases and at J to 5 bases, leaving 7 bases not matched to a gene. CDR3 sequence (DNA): TGTGCCAGGGAGACAGGGGGACCATATGGCTACACCTTC. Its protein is CARETGGPYGYTF.

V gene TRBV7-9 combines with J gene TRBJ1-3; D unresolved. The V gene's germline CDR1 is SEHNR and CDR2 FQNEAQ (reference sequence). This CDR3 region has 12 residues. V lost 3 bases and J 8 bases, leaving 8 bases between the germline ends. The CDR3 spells CASSLVGYTIYF. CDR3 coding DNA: TGTGCCAGCAGCTTGGTAGGATACACCATATATTTT.